This T cell receptor (beta chain) was captured by sequencing in a study of monozygotic twins with inflammatory bowel disease. Germline CDR1 LGHNA, CDR2 YSLEER. The CDR3 consists of 20 residues. A note on this clonotype: Its specificity is not known.

Study conclusions and caveats: The co-twins with IBD showed lower TCRbeta diversity (inverse Simpson) than their healthy siblings.

TCRdb reprocessed the 5' RACE reads, with one entry per CDR3 protein and no DNA. The repertoire table contains approximately 390,000 distinct CDR3 sequences. V and J are TRBV4-3 and TRBJ2-3; TCRdb calls TRBD2, which cannot be checked without DNA. The sample consisted of blood. The TCR comes from a human donor with ulcerative colitis or Crohn's disease, or a healthy co-twin of an affected twin (not recorded which). This CDR3 is CASSQDPTAGEFRSTDTQYF.